Below, 13 T cell receptor beta chains from the same sample are listed, as sequenced in a study of blood T cell repertoires in COVID-19. Generated by immunoSEQ multiplex PCR, the TCRdb table keeps only in-frame clones and is missing some. The top ten hold around 0.77% of the sample, which has fewer than 100,000 clones, around 90% seen once. Sequencing input: peripheral blood. The receptors stem from a woman older than 75 with acute or convalescent COVID-19.

The gene calls are TRBV11-1 and TRBJ2-1, with 8 nucleotides matching TRBD1. V gave up 9 bases and J gave up 7 bases; unmatched junction bases: 8. The germline gives CDR1 SGHAT, CDR2 FQDESV (reference sequence). This CDR3 spans 13 amino acids. The CDR3 bases are TGTGCCAGTTCCTCGGACAGGGAAAATGAGCAGTTCTTC. This encodes CASSSDRENEQFF.

V gene TRBV5-1 combines with J gene TRBJ2-7, with a tentative D call TRBD1 (6 bases). V was pared by 0 bases and J by 2 bases, with 12 bases between. This CDR3 has 15 amino acids. Germline CDR1 SGHRS, CDR2 YFSETQ. CDR3 nucleotides: TGCGCCAGCAGCTTGGCAGGGGCGAAAGCCTACGAGCAGTACTTC. Amino acids: CASSLAGAKAYEQYF. The entire variable domain, with the rest obtained from reference TRBV5-1 and TRBJ2-7, is as follows: KAGVTQTPRYLIKTRGQQVTLSCSPISGHRSVSWYQQTPGQGLQFLFEYFSETQRNKGNFPGRFSGRQFSNSRSEMNVSTLELGDSALYLCASSLAGAKAYEQYFGPGTRLTVT.

The chain recombines TRBV21-1 with TRBJ1-2; the D call TRBD1 from the table was never checked on the DNA. TRBV21-1 is a known pseudogene. This CDR3 is built from 16 residues. The DNA of the CDR3 is TGTGCCAGCAGCAGACCCCGGGACAGAGGACGTGTTGGCTACACCTTC. Translating it yields CASSRPRDRGRVGYTF.

The rearrangement links TRBV5-6 to TRBJ2-5; D ambiguous. Germline lookup yields CDR1 SGHDT and CDR2 YYEEEE. The CDR3 has 16 amino acids. Trimming cost V 4 bases and J 1 base, with 17 bases left between them. The DNA of the CDR3 is TGTGCCAGCAGCCCGAACGCAGGCCGTTTCCAAGAGACCCAGTACTTC. This sequence encodes CASSPNAGRFQETQYF. The complete variable domain, with remaining parts taken from reference TRBV5-6 and TRBJ2-5, reads DAGVTQSPTHLIKTRGQQVTLRCSPKSGHDTVSWYQQALGQGPQFIFQYYEEEERQRGNFPDRFSGHQFPNYSSELNVNALLLGDSALYLCASSPNAGRFQETQYFGPGTRLLVL.

This chain connects TRBV6-5 to TRBJ2-7; 7 bases map to TRBD1. The CDR3 covers 12 residues. Per germline, CDR1 MNHEY and CDR2 SVGAGI. V lost 9 bases, J lost 2 bases, and 4 bases stayed unmatched. Written as DNA, the CDR3 is TGTGCCAGTGCCGGGACAGCCTACGAGCAGTACTTC. Translation: CASAGTAYEQYF.

This chain joins TRBV6-5 and TRBJ1-2, with TRBD1 matching 9 bases. There are 13 residues in the CDR3. CDR1 and CDR2 (germline): MNHEY, SVGAGI. Trimming cost V 6 bases and J 6 bases; bases outside gene matches: 5. The CDR3 protein is CASRMGQGDGYTF. The CDR3, as DNA: TGTGCCAGCAGGATGGGACAGGGAGATGGCTACACCTTC.

This chain uses TRBV6-1 with TRBJ1-5, with D unclear. In germline, CDR1 is MNHNS, CDR2 SASEGT. The CDR3 covers 14 residues. V dropped 3 bases and J dropped 0 bases, with 6 bases sitting between them. The CDR3 protein is CASSERHSNQPQHF. DNA of the CDR3: TGTGCCAGCAGTGAGCGGCATAGCAATCAGCCCCAGCATTTT.

On this clone itself: Other DNA sequences within the sample encode an identical CDR3. The chain carries TRBV5-1 and TRBJ1-2, with TRBD1 matching 8 bases. J was trimmed by 5 bases and V by 4 bases; bases with no gene match: 7. Germline assignment: CDR1 SGHRS and CDR2 YFSETQ. CDR3 length: 14 amino acids. CDR3 residues: CASSPGQGGYGYTF. CDR3 bases: TGCGCCAGCAGCCCTGGACAGGGAGGTTATGGCTACACCTTC.

The chain carries TRBV19 and TRBJ1-5; no clear D gene. Trimming pared 7 bases from V and 5 bases from J, leaving 18 bases between. The CDR3 consists of 15 residues. The V gene's germline CDR1 is LNHDA and CDR2 SQIVND (reference sequence). The CDR3 reads CASNVGHLRHQPQHF. The CDR3 bases are TGTGCCAGTAACGTGGGCCACCTAAGACATCAGCCCCAGCATTTT.

This sequence joins TRBV19 and TRBJ2-6; tentatively, D is TRBD1 (5 bases). Germline V CDR1 and CDR2: LNHDA, SQIVND (reference sequence). This CDR3 region has 16 residues. V was pared by 6 bases and J by 4 bases, with 16 bases between. The CDR3 DNA follows: TGTGCCAGTAGATCCACAGGTTCCGGGGGGGCCAACGTCCTGACTTTC. It specifies CASRSTGSGGANVLTF.

The chain has TRBV28 and TRBJ2-2, with a weak D call TRBD2 (5 bases). V was clipped by 7 bases and J by 4 bases, with 10 bases between them. Germline CDR1 and CDR2: MDHEN and SYDVKM. This CDR3 region has 13 residues. The CDR3 DNA reads as TGTGCCAGCAACTCACTAGGCACCGGGGAGCTGTTTTTT. This encodes CASNSLGTGELFF.

V and J are TRBV12-3 or TRBV12-4 and TRBJ1-1, with a possible D match to TRBD1 (5 bases). Trimming took 4 bases from V and 8 from J, leaving 11 bases between them. The CDR3 has 12 amino acids. The CDR3: CASSSGGAEAFF. The CDR3 DNA sequence: TGTGCCAGCAGTTCCGGGGGAGCCGAAGCTTTCTTT.

The rearrangement joins TRBV2 to TRBJ2-4; D may be TRBD2 (6 bases). CDR1 and CDR2 (germline): SNHLY, FYNNEI. CDR3 size: 15 residues. V dropped 6 bases and J dropped 6 bases, with 18 bases sitting between them. Here the CDR3 DNA reads TGTGCCAGCAGGGCTTCCGGGGGACGGGGAAACATTCAGTACTTC. This gives the protein CASRASGGRGNIQYF.